These T cell receptor beta chains were read from a single sample in a study of blood T cell repertoires in COVID-19. Repertoires were generated with immunoSEQ multiplex PCR, while TCRdb's copy carries only in-frame clones and drops some. Of 200,000 to 300,000 clones in the sample, around 82% were seen once. Material: PBMCs or T cells enriched from blood (not recorded which). The receptors come from a woman in her 40s who had been exposed to COVID-19. Each CDR3 is given with its conserved first and last residue. The D gene is left open where the match is weak. Clone size is stated in some rows and not others, as once, few, many or a class when expanded.

CDR3 DNA: TGTGCCAGTAGAGACCGACAGGGGATGAACACTGAAGCTTTCTTT
CDR3 protein: CASRDRQGMNTEAFF
J gene: TRBJ1-1
V gene: TRBV19
clone size: many
D gene: TRBD1

CDR3 DNA: TGTGCCAGCAGGTCTCCTCGGGACTCTAATTACAATGAGCAGTTCTTC
CDR3 protein: CASRSPRDSNYNEQFF
J gene: TRBJ2-1
V gene: TRBV27
clone size: -
D gene: -

CDR3 DNA: TGTGCCAGCAGCGTAGCTACCGAGGCAGGGGGTAGCTACACCTTC
CDR3 protein: CASSVATEAGGSYTF
J gene: TRBJ1-2
V gene: TRBV9
clone size: -
D gene: TRBD1

CDR3 DNA: TGTGCCAGCAGCACTAGCGGGGGCCTGCAGTTCTTC
CDR3 protein: CASSTSGGLQFF
J gene: TRBJ2-1
V gene: TRBV28
clone size: few
D gene: TRBD2

CDR3 DNA: TGTGCCAGCTCACCGGGGGACAGGGGGTATGGAAACACCATATATTTT
CDR3 protein: CASSPGDRGYGNTIYF
J gene: TRBJ1-3
V gene: TRBV18
clone size: -
D gene: TRBD1

CDR3 DNA: TGTGCCAGCAGCCCTACAGGGGCGGAGGGCTACACCTTC
CDR3 protein: CASSPTGAEGYTF
J gene: TRBJ1-2
V gene: TRBV7-9
clone size: -
D gene: TRBD1

CDR3 DNA: TGTGCCAGCAGCCAGGGGGAGACCCAGTACTTC
CDR3 protein: CASSQGETQYF
J gene: TRBJ2-5
V gene: TRBV7-2
clone size: -
D gene: -

CDR3 DNA: TGTGCCAGCAGCTTTTACACCCAAGATACGCAGTATTTT
CDR3 protein: CASSFYTQDTQYF
J gene: TRBJ2-3
V gene: TRBV7-2
clone size: -
D gene: -

CDR3 DNA: TGTGCCAGCAGTGTCTGGGACTTGGGCAATCAGCCCCAGCATTTT
CDR3 protein: CASSVWDLGNQPQHF
J gene: TRBJ1-5
V gene: TRBV2
clone size: few
D gene: -

CDR3 DNA: TGTGCCAGCAGCGGCGCCGGGACTAGAGGCCAAGAGACCCAGTACTTC
CDR3 protein: CASSGAGTRGQETQYF
J gene: TRBJ2-5
V gene: TRBV7-2
clone size: -
D gene: TRBD2

CDR3 DNA: TGTGCCAGCAGTAGACGGGAGGAGGGGTTTAACTATGGCTACACCTTC
CDR3 protein: CASSRREEGFNYGYTF
J gene: TRBJ1-2
V gene: TRBV6-6
clone size: -
D gene: -

CDR3 DNA: TGCGCCAGCAGCCAAGAGGGGGGATCCTACGAGCAGTACTTC
CDR3 protein: CASSQEGGSYEQYF
J gene: TRBJ2-7
V gene: TRBV4-1
clone size: -
D gene: -

CDR3 DNA: TGTGCCAGCAGTTTATCGAAGGCGGGGGGCACCTACGAGCAGTACTTC
CDR3 protein: CASSLSKAGGTYEQYF
J gene: TRBJ2-7
V gene: TRBV27
clone size: -
D gene: TRBD2

CDR3 DNA: TGTGCCAGCAGCTTATATGCGGGAGTAGCTTTCTTT
CDR3 protein: CASSLYAGVAFF
J gene: TRBJ1-1
V gene: TRBV7-3
clone size: -
D gene: -

CDR3 DNA: TGTGCCAGCACTCTACTTCAGGGATTTAATTCACCCCTCCACTTT
CDR3 protein: CASTLLQGFNSPLHF
J gene: TRBJ1-6
V gene: TRBV6-6
clone size: -
D gene: -

CDR3 DNA: TGTGCCAGTAGCCAGTCTCGATTCCAAGAGACCCAGTACTTC
CDR3 protein: CASSQSRFQETQYF
J gene: TRBJ2-5
V gene: TRBV19
clone size: few
D gene: -

CDR3 DNA: TGTGCCAGTATCAATGCGGCGGAAGCTTTCTTT
CDR3 protein: CASINAAEAFF
J gene: TRBJ1-1
V gene: TRBV19
clone size: -
D gene: -

CDR3 DNA: TGCGCCAGCAGCCTAGACCCGGGGGGCCCTAACACCGGGGAGCTGTTTTTT
CDR3 protein: CASSLDPGGPNTGELFF
J gene: TRBJ2-2
V gene: TRBV4-3
clone size: -
D gene: -

CDR3 DNA: TGTGCCAGCAGCGTAGCTACTAACTGGGCTAGCGGCCTGGGGGAGCAGTTCTTC
CDR3 protein: CASSVATNWASGLGEQFF
J gene: TRBJ2-1
V gene: TRBV9
clone size: -
D gene: TRBD2

CDR3 DNA: TGTGCCAGCAGCTGGGGGCCAGGGGGCGGCTATGGCTACACCTTC
CDR3 protein: CASSWGPGGGYGYTF
J gene: TRBJ1-2
V gene: TRBV5-6
clone size: once
D gene: TRBD1

CDR3 DNA: TGCGCCAGCAGCTTGGCCTCTGGCGGGGGGATTTACGAGCAGTACTTC
CDR3 protein: CASSLASGGGIYEQYF
J gene: TRBJ2-7
V gene: TRBV5-1
clone size: many
D gene: TRBD2

CDR3 DNA: TGTGCCAGCAGCTTAGATCAGGGGGACTATGGCTACACCTTC
CDR3 protein: CASSLDQGDYGYTF
J gene: TRBJ1-2
V gene: TRBV7-2
clone size: -
D gene: TRBD1

CDR3 DNA: TGTGCCAGCAGCTCCTATCGACAGGGTTCCTACGAGCAGTACTTC
CDR3 protein: CASSSYRQGSYEQYF
J gene: TRBJ2-7
V gene: TRBV5-6
clone size: -
D gene: TRBD1

CDR3 DNA: TGTGCCAGCAGCCCCTGGGGCGGGGGGACCTATGGCTACACCTTC
CDR3 protein: CASSPWGGGTYGYTF
J gene: TRBJ1-2
V gene: TRBV9
clone size: -
D gene: -

CDR3 DNA: TGTGCCAGTAGTATCGGACTAGCGGGTACCTACGAGCAGTACTTC
CDR3 protein: CASSIGLAGTYEQYF
J gene: TRBJ2-7
V gene: TRBV19
clone size: -
D gene: TRBD2

CDR3 DNA: TGCGCCAGCAGCTTGGAGACGGGTGGCTACACCTTC
CDR3 protein: CASSLETGGYTF
J gene: TRBJ1-2
V gene: TRBV5-1
clone size: -
D gene: -

CDR3 DNA: TGTGCCAGCAGCCGAGGGGGTGAAGCTAACTATGGCTACACCTTC
CDR3 protein: CASSRGGEANYGYTF
J gene: TRBJ1-2
V gene: TRBV7-9
clone size: -
D gene: -

CDR3 DNA: TGTGCCAGCAGCCGTACTAGCGGGGAGGGTAATGAGCAGTTCTTC
CDR3 protein: CASSRTSGEGNEQFF
J gene: TRBJ2-1
V gene: TRBV7-3
clone size: -
D gene: TRBD2

CDR3 DNA: TGTGCAAGTCGCTTAGTGGAGCTCCAGGAGGGGGGGACAGGGGAATACGAGCAGTACTTC
CDR3 protein: CASRLVELQEGGTGEYEQYF
J gene: TRBJ2-7
V gene: TRBV12-2
clone size: -
D gene: -

CDR3 DNA: TGTGCCAGCAGCCATAGTGGGACAGGGCTAGCCGAGCAGTACTTC
CDR3 protein: CASSHSGTGLAEQYF
J gene: TRBJ2-7
V gene: TRBV3-1/TRBV3-2
clone size: -
D gene: TRBD1

CDR3 DNA: TGTGCCAGCAGGTTGACAGGGGGCGCTTCTGGCTACACCTTC
CDR3 protein: CASRLTGGASGYTF
J gene: TRBJ1-2
V gene: TRBV5-4
clone size: -
D gene: TRBD1

CDR3 DNA: TGTGCCAGCAGCTCCCTTTCGACTAGTGCAGAGACCCAGTACTTC
CDR3 protein: CASSSLSTSAETQYF
J gene: TRBJ2-5
V gene: TRBV11-2
clone size: -
D gene: -

CDR3 DNA: TGTGCCAGCAGTCGGCCGGGACAGGGAGCCGGGGAGACCCAGTACTTC
CDR3 protein: CASSRPGQGAGETQYF
J gene: TRBJ2-5
V gene: TRBV28
clone size: -
D gene: TRBD1

CDR3 DNA: TGTGCCATCTCGGTCACGGGCTACAATGAGCAGTTCTTC
CDR3 protein: CAISVTGYNEQFF
J gene: TRBJ2-1
V gene: TRBV10-3
clone size: -
D gene: -

CDR3 DNA: TGTGCCATCAGCTCCGGGACAGGGGGACCGAACACCGGGGAGCTGTTTTTT
CDR3 protein: CAISSGTGGPNTGELFF
J gene: TRBJ2-2
V gene: TRBV10-3
clone size: -
D gene: TRBD1

CDR3 DNA: TGTGCCAGCAGCCCCAGACAGGGGAACACAGATACGCAGTATTTT
CDR3 protein: CASSPRQGNTDTQYF
J gene: TRBJ2-3
V gene: TRBV7-3
clone size: -
D gene: TRBD1

CDR3 DNA: TGTGCCAGCAGCCATGGAGGGAGTCAGCCCCAGCATTTT
CDR3 protein: CASSHGGSQPQHF
J gene: TRBJ1-5
V gene: TRBV3-1/TRBV3-2
clone size: -
D gene: -

CDR3 DNA: TGCGCCAGCAGCCAACGCAGGCCCCCCGTAGAAAAACTGTTTTTT
CDR3 protein: CASSQRRPPVEKLFF
J gene: TRBJ1-4
V gene: TRBV4-3
clone size: once
D gene: -

CDR3 DNA: TGTGCCAGCAGGAGGGACAACGTAGATTCACCCCTCCACTTT
CDR3 protein: CASRRDNVDSPLHF
J gene: TRBJ1-6
V gene: TRBV2
clone size: once
D gene: -

CDR3 DNA: TGCGCCAGCAGCTTGGATCAGTATAATTCACCCCTCCACTTT
CDR3 protein: CASSLDQYNSPLHF
J gene: TRBJ1-6
V gene: TRBV5-1
clone size: -
D gene: -

CDR3 DNA: TGTGCCACCTTTGACAGGGGGCCTCAGCCCCAGCATTTT
CDR3 protein: CATFDRGPQPQHF
J gene: TRBJ1-5
V gene: TRBV28
clone size: -
D gene: TRBD1

CDR3 DNA: TGTGCCAGCAGCCCCAAGGACAGGGCCGGAGATACGCAGTATTTT
CDR3 protein: CASSPKDRAGDTQYF
J gene: TRBJ2-3
V gene: TRBV4-2
clone size: once
D gene: TRBD1

CDR3 DNA: TGTGCCAGCAGTCTCGGACAGGAGGAAGCTTTCTTT
CDR3 protein: CASSLGQEEAFF
J gene: TRBJ1-1
V gene: TRBV7-3
clone size: -
D gene: TRBD1